This TCR beta chain was found in a study of Tregs in tolerant kidney transplant recipients. Germline assignment: CDR1 LNHDA and CDR2 SQIVND (reference sequence). The V and J ends lost 8 bases and 0 bases respectively, with 13 bases between them. The CDR3 spans 15 residues. Assay: immunoSEQ multiplex PCR; the TCRdb copy retains only in-frame clones and omits some. The sample shows hundreds of thousands of clones, roughly four fifths of them seen only once. The rearrangement joins TRBV19 to TRBJ1-4; TRBD1 might be the D (5 bases). Material: CD4+ T cells from blood. The source of this sequence is a human donor in good health. The CDR3 reads CASAYGATTNEKLFF. As DNA, the CDR3 is TGTGCCAGTGCTTATGGGGCCACAACTAATGAAAAACTGTTTTTT.